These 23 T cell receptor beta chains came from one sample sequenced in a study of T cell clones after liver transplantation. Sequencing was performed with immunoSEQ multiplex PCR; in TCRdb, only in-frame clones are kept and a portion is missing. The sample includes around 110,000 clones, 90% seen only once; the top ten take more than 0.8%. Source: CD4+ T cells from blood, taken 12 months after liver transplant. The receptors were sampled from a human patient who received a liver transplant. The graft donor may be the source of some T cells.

CDR3: CASSPGLAGGPGRNEQFF. Written as DNA, the CDR3 is TGCGCCAGCAGCCCGGGACTAGCGGGAGGGCCAGGTAGGAATGAGCAGTTCTTC. V usage is TRBV5-1 and J usage is TRBJ2-1; 16 bases map to TRBD2. The junction had 11 bases not matched to a gene; V was cut back by 4 bases and J by 7 bases. Germline V CDR1 and CDR2: SGHRS, YFSETQ. CDR3 length: 18 amino acids.

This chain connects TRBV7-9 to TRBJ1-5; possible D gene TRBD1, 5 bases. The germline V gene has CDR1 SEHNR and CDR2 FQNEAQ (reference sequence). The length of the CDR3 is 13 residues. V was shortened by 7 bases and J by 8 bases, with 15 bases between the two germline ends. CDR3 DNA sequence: TGTGCCAGCACCATGGGCGGGGGGGAGCCCCAGCATTTT. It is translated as CASTMGGGEPQHF.

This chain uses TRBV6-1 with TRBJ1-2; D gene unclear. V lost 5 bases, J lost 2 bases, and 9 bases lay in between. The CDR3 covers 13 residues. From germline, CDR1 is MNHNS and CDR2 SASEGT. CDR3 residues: CASSPDTNYGYTF. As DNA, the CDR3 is TGTGCCAGCAGTCCCGACACCAACTATGGCTACACCTTC.

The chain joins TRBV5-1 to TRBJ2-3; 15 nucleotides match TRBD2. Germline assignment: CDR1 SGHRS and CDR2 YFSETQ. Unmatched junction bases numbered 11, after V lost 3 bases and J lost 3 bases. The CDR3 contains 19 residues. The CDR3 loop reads CASSSGLAGGGVVTDTQYF. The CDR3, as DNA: TGCGCCAGCAGCTCGGGACTAGCGGGAGGAGGGGTCGTGACAGATACGCAGTATTTT.

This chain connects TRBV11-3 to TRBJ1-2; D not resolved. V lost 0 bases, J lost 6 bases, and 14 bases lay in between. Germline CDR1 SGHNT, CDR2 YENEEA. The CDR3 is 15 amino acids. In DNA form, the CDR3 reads TGTGCCAGCAGCTTAGATATGGTTCGGAGAGATGGCTACACCTTC. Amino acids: CASSLDMVRRDGYTF.

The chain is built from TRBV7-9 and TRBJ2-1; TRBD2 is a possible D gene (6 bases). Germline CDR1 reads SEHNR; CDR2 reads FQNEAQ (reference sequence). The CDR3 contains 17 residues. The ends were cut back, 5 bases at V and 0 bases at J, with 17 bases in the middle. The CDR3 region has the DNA TGTGCCAGCAGCCCCCGTAGCGGTTACCCCTCCTACAATGAGCAGTTCTTC. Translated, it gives CASSPRSGYPSYNEQFF.

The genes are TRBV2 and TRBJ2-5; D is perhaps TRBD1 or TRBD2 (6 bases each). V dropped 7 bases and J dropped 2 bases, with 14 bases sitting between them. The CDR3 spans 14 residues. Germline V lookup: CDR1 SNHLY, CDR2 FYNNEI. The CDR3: CASTEQGGQETQYF. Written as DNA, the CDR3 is TGTGCCAGCACAGAACAAGGGGGGCAAGAGACCCAGTACTTC.

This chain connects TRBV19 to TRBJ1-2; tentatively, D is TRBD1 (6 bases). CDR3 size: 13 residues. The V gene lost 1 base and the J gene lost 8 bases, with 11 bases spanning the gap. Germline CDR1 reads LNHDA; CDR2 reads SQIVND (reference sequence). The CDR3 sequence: CASSIAQGRGYTF. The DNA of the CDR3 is TGTGCCAGTAGTATAGCACAGGGACGGGGCTACACCTTC.

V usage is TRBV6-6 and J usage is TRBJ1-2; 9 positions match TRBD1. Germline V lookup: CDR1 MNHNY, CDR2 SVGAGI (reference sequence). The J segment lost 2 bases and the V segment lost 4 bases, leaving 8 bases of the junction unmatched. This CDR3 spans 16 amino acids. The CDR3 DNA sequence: TGTGCCAGCAGTTTATCCGGGACAGGGAAAAACTATGGCTACACCTTC. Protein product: CASSLSGTGKNYGYTF.

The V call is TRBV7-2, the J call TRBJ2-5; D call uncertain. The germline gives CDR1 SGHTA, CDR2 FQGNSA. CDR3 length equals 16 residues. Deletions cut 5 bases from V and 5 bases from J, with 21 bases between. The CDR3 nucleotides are TGTGCCAGCAGCCCCAACGGCCCAGGACCAACGGAGACCCAGTACTTC. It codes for CASSPNGPGPTETQYF.

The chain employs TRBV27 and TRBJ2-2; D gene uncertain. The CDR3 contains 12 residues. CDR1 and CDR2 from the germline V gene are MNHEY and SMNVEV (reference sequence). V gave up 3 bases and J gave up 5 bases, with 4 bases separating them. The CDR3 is CASSLGTGELFF. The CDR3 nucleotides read TGTGCCAGCAGTTTGGGGACCGGGGAGCTGTTTTTT.

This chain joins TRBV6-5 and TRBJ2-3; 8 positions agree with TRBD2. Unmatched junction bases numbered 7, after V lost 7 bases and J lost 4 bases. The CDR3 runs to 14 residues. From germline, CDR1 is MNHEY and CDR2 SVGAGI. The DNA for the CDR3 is TGTGCCAGCAAGTTCGGGAGGGGGGCAGATACGCAGTATTTT. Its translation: CASKFGRGADTQYF.

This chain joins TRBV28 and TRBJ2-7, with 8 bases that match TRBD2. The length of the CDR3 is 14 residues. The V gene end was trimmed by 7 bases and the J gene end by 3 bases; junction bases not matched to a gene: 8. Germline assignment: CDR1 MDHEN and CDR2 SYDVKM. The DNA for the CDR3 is TGTGCCAGCATTTTCAAGACTAGCGACTACGAGCAGTACTTC. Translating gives CASIFKTSDYEQYF.

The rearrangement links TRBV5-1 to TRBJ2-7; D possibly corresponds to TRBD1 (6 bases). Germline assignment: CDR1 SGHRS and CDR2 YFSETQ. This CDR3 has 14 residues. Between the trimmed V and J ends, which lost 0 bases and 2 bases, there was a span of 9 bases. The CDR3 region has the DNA TGCGCCAGCAGCTTGGTTGCAGGGGCCTACGAGCAGTACTTC. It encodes CASSLVAGAYEQYF.

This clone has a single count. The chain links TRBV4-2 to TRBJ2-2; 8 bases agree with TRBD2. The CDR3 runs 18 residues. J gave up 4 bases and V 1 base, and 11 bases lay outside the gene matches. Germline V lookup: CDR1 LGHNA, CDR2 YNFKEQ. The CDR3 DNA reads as TGTGCCAGCAGCCAAGCGGGGGGGCTAGGGAGGCGCACCGGGGAGCTGTTTTTT. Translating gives CASSQAGGLGRRTGELFF.

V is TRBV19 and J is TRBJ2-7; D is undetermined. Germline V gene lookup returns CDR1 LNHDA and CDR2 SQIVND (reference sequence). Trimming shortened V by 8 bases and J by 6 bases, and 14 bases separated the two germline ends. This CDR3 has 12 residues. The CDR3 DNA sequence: TGTGCCAGTTCCCCCCCCCGAGGCGAGCAGTACTTC. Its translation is CASSPPRGEQYF.

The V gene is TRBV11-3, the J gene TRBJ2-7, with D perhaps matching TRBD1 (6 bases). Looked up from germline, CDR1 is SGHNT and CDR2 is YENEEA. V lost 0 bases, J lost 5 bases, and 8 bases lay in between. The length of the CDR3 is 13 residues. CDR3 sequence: CASSLDYRDEQYF. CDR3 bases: TGTGCCAGCAGCTTAGATTACAGGGACGAGCAGTACTTC.

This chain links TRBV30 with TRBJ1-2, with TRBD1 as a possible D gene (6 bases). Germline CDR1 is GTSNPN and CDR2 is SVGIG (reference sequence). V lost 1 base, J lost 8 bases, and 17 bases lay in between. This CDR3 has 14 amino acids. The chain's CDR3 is CAWSAGQGRWGYTF. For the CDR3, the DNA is TGTGCCTGGAGTGCTGGGCAGGGGAGATGGGGCTACACCTTC.

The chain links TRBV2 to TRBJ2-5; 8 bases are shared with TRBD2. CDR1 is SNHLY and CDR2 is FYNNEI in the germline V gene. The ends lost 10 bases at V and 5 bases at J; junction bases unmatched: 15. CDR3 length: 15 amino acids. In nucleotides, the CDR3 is TGTGCCAACAGGAGAGGACTAGCCCAAGGGGAGACCCAGTACTTC. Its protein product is CANRRGLAQGETQYF.

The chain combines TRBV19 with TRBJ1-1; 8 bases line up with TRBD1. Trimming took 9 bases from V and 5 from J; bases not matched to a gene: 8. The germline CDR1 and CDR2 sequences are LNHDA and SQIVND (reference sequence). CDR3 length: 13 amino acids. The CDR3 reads CASKQGDGTEAFF. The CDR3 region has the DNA TGTGCCAGCAAACAGGGGGATGGGACTGAAGCTTTCTTT.

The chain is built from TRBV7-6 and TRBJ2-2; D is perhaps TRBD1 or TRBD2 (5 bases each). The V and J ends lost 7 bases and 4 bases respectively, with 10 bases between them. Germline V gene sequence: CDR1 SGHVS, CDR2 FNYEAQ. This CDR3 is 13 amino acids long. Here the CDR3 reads CASTPGGTGELFF. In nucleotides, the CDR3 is TGTGCCAGCACTCCTGGGGGCACCGGGGAGCTGTTTTTT.

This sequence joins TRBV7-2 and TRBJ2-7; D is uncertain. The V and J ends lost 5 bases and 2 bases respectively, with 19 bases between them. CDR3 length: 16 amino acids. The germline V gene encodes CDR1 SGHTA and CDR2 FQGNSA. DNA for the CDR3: TGTGCCAGCAGCGCGGCGGCAGCACGCAACGCCTACGAGCAGTACTTC. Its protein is CASSAAAARNAYEQYF.

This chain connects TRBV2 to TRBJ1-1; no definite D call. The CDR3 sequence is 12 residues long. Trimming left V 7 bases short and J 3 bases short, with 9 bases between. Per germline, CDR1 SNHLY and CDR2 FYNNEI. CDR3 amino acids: CASNSGDTEAFF. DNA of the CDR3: TGTGCCAGCAATAGTGGTGACACTGAAGCTTTCTTT.